This passage covers 7 T cell receptor beta chains from one sample sequenced in a study of T cell repertoires in aging, cancer and after chemotherapy. Rearranged V-D-J TRB sequences were amplified with a mixed TRB-A/B primer pool. TCRdb processed the multiplex PCR reads anew with MiXCR; each CDR3 protein has one entry. The sample contains 3,500 to 5,000 distinct CDR3 sequences, 27% of which appear only once. Peripheral blood genomic DNA, not sorted cells or RNA, was the template. The source material was blood. Every receptor here comes from a human donor with a blood cancer.

The rearrangement links TRBV25-1 to TRBJ2-5; possibly TRBD1 for D (5 bases). In germline, CDR1 is MGHDK, CDR2 SYGVNS. V gave up 6 bases and J gave up 1 base, with 15 bases separating them. CDR3 length: 15 amino acids. The CDR3 spells CASRGTGWSQETQYF. In DNA form, the CDR3 reads TGTGCCAGCAGGGGAACAGGATGGTCCCAAGAGACCCAGTACTTC.

This clonotype was seen more than once but under ten times. The chain couples TRBV5-1 to TRBJ2-1, with no clear D. CDR3 size: 15 residues. CDR1 is SGHRS, CDR2 YFSETQ, per germline. The V end was cut by 4 bases, the J end by 6 bases, with 17 bases between. For the CDR3, the DNA is TGCGCCAGCAGCCTCGGCGGAGCCTCAGTCAATGAGCAGTTCTTC. Amino acids: CASSLGGASVNEQFF.

A few counts support this clonotype. This chain links TRBV27 with TRBJ1-6; D not resolved. With 6 bases removed from V and 2 bases from J, the gap between germline ends came to 11 bases. CDR1 MNHEY and CDR2 SMNVEV come from the germline V gene (reference sequence). The CDR3 sequence is 15 residues long. The CDR3 sequence is CASSPAAAYNSPLHF. The CDR3 region has the DNA TGTGCCAGCAGCCCCGCGGCAGCCTATAATTCACCCCTCCACTTT.

In its sample, this clonotype ranks as medium-sized. J is TRBJ2-1 and V is TRBV19; TRBD2 matches at 10 bases. The V gene end was trimmed by 7 bases and the J gene end by 2 bases; junction bases not matched to a gene: 8. CDR3 length: 16 residues. CDR1 and CDR2 (germline): LNHDA, SQIVND (reference sequence). The CDR3: CASMPSGSTAYNEQFF. The CDR3 DNA follows: TGTGCCAGTATGCCTAGCGGGAGTACGGCCTACAATGAGCAGTTCTTC.

V usage is TRBV7-9 and J usage is TRBJ1-6, with 7 bases matching TRBD1. V lost 5 bases to trimming and J lost 8 bases; unmatched junction nucleotides: 9. There are 15 residues in the CDR3. The germline V gene encodes CDR1 SEHNR and CDR2 FQNEAQ (reference sequence). CDR3 nucleotide sequence: TGTGCCAGCAGCCAGGGACAGCCCAGGGATTCACCCCTCCACTTT. Amino acids: CASSQGQPRDSPLHF. Using reference TRBV7-9 and TRBJ1-6 for the parts outside the CDR3, the full variable domain is DTGVSQNPRHKITKRGQNVTFRCDPISEHNRLYWYRQTLGQGPEFLTYFQNEAQLEKSRLLSDRFSAERPKGSFSTLEIQRTEQGDSAMYLCASSQGQPRDSPLHFGNGTRLTVT.

The table lists this clonotype with a few counts. The rearrangement links TRBV12-3 or TRBV12-4 to TRBJ2-5; 16 bases align to TRBD2. The CDR3 spans 16 residues. With V trimmed by 5 bases and J by 5 bases, 5 bases remained unmatched. Written as DNA, the CDR3 is TGTGCCAGCAGTCCGGGACTAGCGGGAGGGCGGGAGACCCAGTACTTC. Its translation: CASSPGLAGGRETQYF.

Regarding this clonotype: A much larger clone sits a single nucleotide away, making a read error possible. V and J are TRBV30 and TRBJ2-5; weak D call: TRBD1 (7 bases). The CDR3 has 15 residues. The ends were cut back, 2 bases at V and 1 base at J, with 14 bases in the middle. Germline values: CDR1 GTSNPN, CDR2 SVGIG (reference sequence). The CDR3 loop is CAWSPRQGLQETQYF. CDR3 bases: TGTGCCTGGAGTCCTAGACAGGGACTCCAAGAGACCCAGTACTTC.